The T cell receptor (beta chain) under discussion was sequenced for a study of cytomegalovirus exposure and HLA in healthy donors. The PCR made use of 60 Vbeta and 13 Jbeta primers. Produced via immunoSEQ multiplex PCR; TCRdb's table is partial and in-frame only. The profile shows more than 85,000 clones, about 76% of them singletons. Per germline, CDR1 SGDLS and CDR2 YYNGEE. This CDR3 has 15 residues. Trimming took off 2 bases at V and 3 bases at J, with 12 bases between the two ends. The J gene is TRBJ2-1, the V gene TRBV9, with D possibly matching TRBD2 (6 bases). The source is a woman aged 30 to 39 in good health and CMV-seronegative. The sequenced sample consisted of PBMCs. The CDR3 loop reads CASSVDPGLYNEQFF. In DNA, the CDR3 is TGTGCCAGCAGCGTGGACCCGGGACTCTACAATGAGCAGTTCTTC.